These T cell receptor beta chains were read from a single sample in a study of regulatory T cells in long-lasting Graves disease. Using its own MiXCR run on the multiplex PCR reads, TCRdb lists one record per CDR3 protein. The sample shows under 500,000 distinct CDR3 sequences, around 21% of them seen only once. The sample here was peripheral blood mononuclear cells (PBMCs), taken when the disease was refractory, from a patient treated with antithyroid drugs. Every receptor here comes from a female donor with Graves disease. Each CDR3 is given without its conserved first and last residue.

TRBV27	TRBJ1-2	ASSWKGDLYGYT
TRBV7-2	TRBJ1-5	ASSFDSRNQPQH
TRBV20-1	TRBJ1-1	SASMAIKNTEAF
TRBV11-2	TRBJ2-7	ASSLNSGAHYEQY
TRBV20-1	TRBJ2-7	SANRAGGFSYEQY
TRBV11-1	TRBJ2-6	ASSLLYSGANVLT
TRBV7-9	TRBJ2-7	ASRRTSGSNEQY
TRBV30	TRBJ2-7	ALEVGSAYEQY
TRBV19	TRBJ1-4	ASRATGAEKLF
TRBV12-3/TRBV12-4	TRBJ1-6	ASRRQEYNSPLH
TRBV19	TRBJ1-2	ASSISVNIYGYT
TRBV20-1	TRBJ2-3	SARDTTDTQY
TRBV28	TRBJ2-2	ASIARGLETGTGELF